The 26 T cell receptor beta chains given below trace back to one sample, sequenced in a study of T cell responses to AZD1222 COVID-19 vaccine. Profiling relied on immunoSEQ multiplex PCR, and the TCRdb table lists in-frame clones only, not all of them. The sample lists 24,000 or so clones; roughly 84% were seen once. This specimen consisted of peripheral blood, obtained 28 days after the second AZD1222 dose. Receptor source: an adult who received the AZD1222 COVID-19 vaccine.

The chain joins TRBV5-1 to TRBJ2-1; D is possibly TRBD1 (5 bases). The CDR3 loop spans 15 amino acids. V lost 0 bases to trimming and J lost 3 bases, with 10 bases between them. Germline CDR1 reads SGHRS; CDR2 reads YFSETQ. In nucleotides, the CDR3 is TGCGCCAGCAGCTTGGAAGGGGCTTTCTACAATGAGCAGTTCTTC. This sequence encodes CASSLEGAFYNEQFF.

The chain couples TRBV6-6 to TRBJ2-1; TRBD1 is a possible D gene (6 bases). The CDR3 runs 15 residues. The V end was cut by 4 bases, the J end by 0 bases, with 10 bases between. Germline V gene data show CDR1 as MNHNY and CDR2 as SVGAGI (reference sequence). The CDR3 sequence is CASSSTGSSYNEQFF. In DNA, the CDR3 is TGTGCCAGCAGTTCTACAGGGAGCTCCTACAATGAGCAGTTCTTC.

The chain combines TRBV23-1 with TRBJ1-6, with 12 nucleotides matching TRBD1. TRBV23-1 counts as an open reading frame of uncertain function. There are 16 residues in the CDR3. Trimming at V came to 8 bases and at J to 7 bases, leaving 9 bases not matched to a gene. For the CDR3, the DNA is TGCGCCAGCGGGCCGGGACAGGGGGCGCAGAATTCACCCCTCCACTTT. Protein sequence: CASGPGQGAQNSPLHF.

The V and J genes are TRBV3-1 (or the pseudogene TRBV3-2) and TRBJ2-7; D might be TRBD1 (6 bases). The CDR3 runs 14 residues. Germline CDR1 and CDR2: LGHDT and YNNKEL (reference sequence). The V gene lost 1 base and the J gene lost 3 bases, with 10 bases spanning the gap. The CDR3 region has the DNA TGTGCCAGCAGCCAAGTTTCACAGGGCTACGAGCAGTACTTC. Translated, it gives CASSQVSQGYEQYF.

The table lists this clone with a few counts. The V and J genes are TRBV19 and TRBJ2-7; unclear D gene. Germline-derived CDR1 and CDR2 are LNHDA and SQIVND (reference sequence). Trimming cost V 3 bases and J 4 bases, with 16 bases left between them. This CDR3 has 15 residues. CDR3: CASSIPGRSRYEQYF. CDR3 coding DNA: TGTGCCAGTAGTATCCCCGGGCGCTCCAGATACGAGCAGTACTTC.

The CDR3 DNA follows: TGTGCCAGCTCACCACCGGGACTAGCGGGATACGAGCAGTACTTC. It codes for CASSPPGLAGYEQYF. The rearrangement joins TRBV18 to TRBJ2-7; TRBD2 matches at 13 bases. The CDR3 loop spans 15 amino acids. The V segment lost 0 bases and the J segment 4 bases; nucleotides outside the gene matches: 0. Germline-derived CDR1 and CDR2 are KGHSH and LQKENI. Complete variable domain (other parts from reference TRBV18 and TRBJ2-7): NAGVMQNPRHLVRRRGQEARLRCSPMKGHSHVYWYRQLPEEGLKFMVYLQKENIIDESGMPKERFSAEFPKEGPSILRIQQVVRGDSAAYFCASSPPGLAGYEQYFGPGTRLTVT.

Judged by abundance, this clone is large. The chain is built from TRBV6-1 and TRBJ2-7; D uncertain. This CDR3 comprises 14 residues. Germline values: CDR1 MNHNS, CDR2 SASEGT. Trimming removed 0 bases from V and 4 bases from J, with 10 bases in between. DNA for the CDR3: TGTGCCAGCAGTGAAGCGCGAGTTGGATACGAGCAGTACTTC. Translating gives CASSEARVGYEQYF.

The chain combines TRBV28 with TRBJ1-5, with 9 bases that match TRBD1. This CDR3 comprises 14 residues. CDR1 is MDHEN, CDR2 SYDVKM, per germline. Trimming took 7 bases from V and 4 from J; bases not matched to a gene: 5. In DNA form, the CDR3 reads TGTGCCAGCACCCCAGGACAGGGGAATCAGCCCCAGCATTTT. Its protein product is CASTPGQGNQPQHF.

This clone came up once. This rearrangement joins TRBV6-2 or TRBV6-3 to TRBJ2-6; TRBD1 matches 9 bases. Germline values: CDR1 MNHEY, CDR2 SVGEGT. The V gene end was trimmed by 5 bases and the J gene end by 0 bases; junction bases not matched to a gene: 2. The CDR3 contains 16 residues. This CDR3 is CASSTGGHSGANVLTF. The CDR3 region has the DNA TGTGCCAGCAGTACAGGGGGCCACTCTGGGGCCAACGTCCTGACTTTC.

The V and J genes are TRBV12-5 and TRBJ1-2; 7 bases are a match to TRBD1. CDR1 LGHNT and CDR2 FRNRAP come from the germline V gene. The length of the CDR3 is 13 residues. V was clipped by 7 bases and J by 3 bases; unmatched bases: 5. CDR3 sequence: CASADDRDYGYTF. The CDR3 DNA follows: TGTGCTAGTGCCGATGACAGGGACTATGGCTACACCTTC.

The chain links TRBV13 to TRBJ1-4; TRBD1 might be the D (5 bases). The CDR3 spans 12 residues. Trimming took off 10 bases at V and 8 bases at J, with 14 bases between the two ends. The germline V gene encodes CDR1 PRHDT and CDR2 FYEKMQ (reference sequence). The CDR3 DNA reads as TGTGCCACCCTCGCGGGGGGGGAAAAACTGTTTTTT. It is translated as CATLAGGEKLFF.

The chain is built from TRBV11-2 and TRBJ2-6; no reliable D call. The CDR3 totals 14 residues. Germline assignment: CDR1 SGHAT and CDR2 FQNNGV. Trimming cost V 8 bases and J 0 bases, with 8 bases left between them. The CDR3 DNA reads as TGTGCCAGCCGGTTCGACTCTGGGGCCAACGTCCTGACTTTC. Amino acid sequence: CASRFDSGANVLTF.

The V and J genes are TRBV9 and TRBJ1-1, with 7 bases matching TRBD1. Germline CDR1 SGDLS, CDR2 YYNGEE. Trimming took 4 bases from V and 6 from J; bases not matched to a gene: 3. This CDR3 is 12 amino acids long. The CDR3 region is CASSSGTAEAFF. Written as DNA, the CDR3 is TGTGCCAGCAGCTCCGGGACAGCTGAAGCTTTCTTT.

The chain carries TRBV6-5 and TRBJ1-1; possible D gene TRBD1, 6 bases. Germline values: CDR1 MNHEY, CDR2 SVGAGI. V was trimmed by 7 bases and J by 7 bases, leaving 16 bases between them. This CDR3 comprises 13 residues. As DNA, the CDR3 is TGTGCCAGCACCTCAGGGGATGCGGTTGAAGCTTTCTTT. This sequence encodes CASTSGDAVEAFF.

The J gene is TRBJ1-4, the V gene TRBV7-9, with 7 bases fitting TRBD1. CDR1 and CDR2 from the germline V gene are SEHNR and FQNEAQ (reference sequence). V was pared by 0 bases and J by 5 bases, with 3 bases of the junction left unmatched. The CDR3 totals 15 residues. CDR3 sequence: CASSLAAGGNEKLFF. The CDR3, as DNA: TGTGCCAGCAGCTTAGCCGCAGGGGGAAATGAAAAACTGTTTTTT.

The chain is built from TRBV7-6 and TRBJ2-7; D not resolved. This CDR3 contains 14 residues. Per the germline V gene, CDR1 is SGHVS and CDR2 is FNYEAQ. Trimming removed 1 base from V and 3 bases from J, with 10 bases in between. CDR3 protein: CASSLGEANYEQYF. The DNA for the CDR3 is TGTGCCAGCAGCTTAGGAGAGGCTAACTACGAGCAGTACTTC.

This clone was found once. The V and J genes are TRBV29-1 and TRBJ2-3, with TRBD2 identical over 12 bases. The CDR3 consists of 16 residues. The trim removed 2 bases at V and 4 bases at J, leaving 7 bases unmatched. The germline V gene encodes CDR1 SQVTM and CDR2 ANQGSEA. Here the CDR3 reads CSVEKSASGRADTQYF. DNA for the CDR3: TGCAGCGTTGAAAAGTCGGCTAGCGGGAGGGCAGATACGCAGTATTTT.

This clone was counted a few times. This chain joins TRBV5-8 and TRBJ2-5; no definite D call. The germline gives CDR1 SGHTS, CDR2 YDEGEE. CDR3 length: 14 amino acids. V dropped 0 bases and J dropped 4 bases, with 10 bases sitting between them. The CDR3 coding sequence is TGTGCCAGCAGCTTGGCGGCGGCGATAGAGACCCAGTACTTC. This sequence encodes CASSLAAAIETQYF. Complete variable domain (other parts from reference TRBV5-8 and TRBJ2-5): EAGVTQSPTHLIKTRGQQATLRCSPISGHTSVYWYQQALGLGLQFLLWYDEGEERNRGNFPPRFSGRQFPNYSSELNVNALELEDSALYLCASSLAAAIETQYFGPGTRLLVL.

The V gene is TRBV6-5, the J gene TRBJ2-7; 12 bases align to TRBD1. V gave up 4 bases and J gave up 2 bases; unmatched junction bases: 6. The CDR3 contains 16 residues. Germline-derived CDR1 and CDR2 are MNHEY and SVGAGI. The CDR3 protein is CASSSGGTGGAYEQYF. In nucleotides, the CDR3 is TGTGCCAGCAGTTCCGGAGGGACAGGGGGCGCCTACGAGCAGTACTTC.

This sequence joins TRBV2 and TRBJ1-6, with TRBD1 as a possible D gene (5 bases). V was clipped by 3 bases and J by 7 bases, with 7 bases between them. CDR3 size: 13 residues. Looked up from germline, CDR1 is SNHLY and CDR2 is FYNNEI. The chain's CDR3 is CASSDRENSPLHF. The CDR3 DNA follows: TGTGCCAGCAGTGACAGGGAGAATTCACCCCTCCACTTT.

V is TRBV18 and J is TRBJ1-5, with no clear D. V was shortened by 3 bases and J by 0 bases, with 9 bases between the two germline ends. The length of the CDR3 is 15 residues. The V gene's germline CDR1 is KGHSH and CDR2 LQKENI. The CDR3 reads CASSPTGYSNQPQHF. CDR3 bases: TGTGCCAGCTCACCGACGGGATATAGCAATCAGCCCCAGCATTTT.

The chain has TRBV11-2 and TRBJ1-2; D remains ambiguous. Germline V gene data show CDR1 as SGHAT and CDR2 as FQNNGV. The CDR3 length is 15 residues. With 1 base removed from V and 2 bases from J, the gap between germline ends came to 11 bases. CDR3 sequence reads: CASSLVFGKNYGYTF. Here the CDR3 DNA reads TGTGCCAGCAGCTTAGTATTCGGCAAAAACTATGGCTACACCTTC.

V is TRBV5-4 and J is TRBJ1-2; D not certain. The length of the CDR3 is 16 residues. Deletions cut 0 bases from V and 0 bases from J, with 12 bases between. Per germline, CDR1 SGHNT and CDR2 YYREEE (reference sequence). This chain's CDR3 is CASSLGLVRSNYGYTF. In DNA, the CDR3 is TGTGCCAGCAGCTTGGGCTTAGTTCGGTCTAACTATGGCTACACCTTC.

DNA of the CDR3: TGTGCCAGCAGTGATTCAGTAACTAATGAAAAACTGTTTTTT. It yields the protein CASSDSVTNEKLFF. This chain links TRBV2 with TRBJ1-4; D is ambiguous. Germline V gene lookup returns CDR1 SNHLY and CDR2 FYNNEI. Trimming left V 3 bases short and J 1 base short, with 6 bases between. The CDR3 is 14 amino acids.

The CDR3 region has the DNA TGTGCCAGCAGTGAAAGGGGGACGGTTGCAACTAATGAAAAACTGTTTTTT. It yields the protein CASSERGTVATNEKLFF. The V and J genes are TRBV6-1 and TRBJ1-4; maybe TRBD1 (6 bases). The CDR3 covers 17 residues. Germline V gives CDR1 MNHNS, CDR2 SASEGT. The germline V and J ends were trimmed by 2 bases and 0 bases, with 13 bases remaining between them.

V and J are TRBV19 and TRBJ2-2; TRBD2 agrees at 8 bases. Germline CDR1 is LNHDA and CDR2 is SQIVND (reference sequence). This CDR3 spans 13 amino acids. The V and J ends lost 4 bases and 10 bases, in that order; junction bases with no gene match: 5. CDR3 in amino acids: CASSTRGGSELFF. Written as DNA, the CDR3 is TGTGCCAGTAGTACCCGGGGGGGGTCGGAGCTGTTTTTT.